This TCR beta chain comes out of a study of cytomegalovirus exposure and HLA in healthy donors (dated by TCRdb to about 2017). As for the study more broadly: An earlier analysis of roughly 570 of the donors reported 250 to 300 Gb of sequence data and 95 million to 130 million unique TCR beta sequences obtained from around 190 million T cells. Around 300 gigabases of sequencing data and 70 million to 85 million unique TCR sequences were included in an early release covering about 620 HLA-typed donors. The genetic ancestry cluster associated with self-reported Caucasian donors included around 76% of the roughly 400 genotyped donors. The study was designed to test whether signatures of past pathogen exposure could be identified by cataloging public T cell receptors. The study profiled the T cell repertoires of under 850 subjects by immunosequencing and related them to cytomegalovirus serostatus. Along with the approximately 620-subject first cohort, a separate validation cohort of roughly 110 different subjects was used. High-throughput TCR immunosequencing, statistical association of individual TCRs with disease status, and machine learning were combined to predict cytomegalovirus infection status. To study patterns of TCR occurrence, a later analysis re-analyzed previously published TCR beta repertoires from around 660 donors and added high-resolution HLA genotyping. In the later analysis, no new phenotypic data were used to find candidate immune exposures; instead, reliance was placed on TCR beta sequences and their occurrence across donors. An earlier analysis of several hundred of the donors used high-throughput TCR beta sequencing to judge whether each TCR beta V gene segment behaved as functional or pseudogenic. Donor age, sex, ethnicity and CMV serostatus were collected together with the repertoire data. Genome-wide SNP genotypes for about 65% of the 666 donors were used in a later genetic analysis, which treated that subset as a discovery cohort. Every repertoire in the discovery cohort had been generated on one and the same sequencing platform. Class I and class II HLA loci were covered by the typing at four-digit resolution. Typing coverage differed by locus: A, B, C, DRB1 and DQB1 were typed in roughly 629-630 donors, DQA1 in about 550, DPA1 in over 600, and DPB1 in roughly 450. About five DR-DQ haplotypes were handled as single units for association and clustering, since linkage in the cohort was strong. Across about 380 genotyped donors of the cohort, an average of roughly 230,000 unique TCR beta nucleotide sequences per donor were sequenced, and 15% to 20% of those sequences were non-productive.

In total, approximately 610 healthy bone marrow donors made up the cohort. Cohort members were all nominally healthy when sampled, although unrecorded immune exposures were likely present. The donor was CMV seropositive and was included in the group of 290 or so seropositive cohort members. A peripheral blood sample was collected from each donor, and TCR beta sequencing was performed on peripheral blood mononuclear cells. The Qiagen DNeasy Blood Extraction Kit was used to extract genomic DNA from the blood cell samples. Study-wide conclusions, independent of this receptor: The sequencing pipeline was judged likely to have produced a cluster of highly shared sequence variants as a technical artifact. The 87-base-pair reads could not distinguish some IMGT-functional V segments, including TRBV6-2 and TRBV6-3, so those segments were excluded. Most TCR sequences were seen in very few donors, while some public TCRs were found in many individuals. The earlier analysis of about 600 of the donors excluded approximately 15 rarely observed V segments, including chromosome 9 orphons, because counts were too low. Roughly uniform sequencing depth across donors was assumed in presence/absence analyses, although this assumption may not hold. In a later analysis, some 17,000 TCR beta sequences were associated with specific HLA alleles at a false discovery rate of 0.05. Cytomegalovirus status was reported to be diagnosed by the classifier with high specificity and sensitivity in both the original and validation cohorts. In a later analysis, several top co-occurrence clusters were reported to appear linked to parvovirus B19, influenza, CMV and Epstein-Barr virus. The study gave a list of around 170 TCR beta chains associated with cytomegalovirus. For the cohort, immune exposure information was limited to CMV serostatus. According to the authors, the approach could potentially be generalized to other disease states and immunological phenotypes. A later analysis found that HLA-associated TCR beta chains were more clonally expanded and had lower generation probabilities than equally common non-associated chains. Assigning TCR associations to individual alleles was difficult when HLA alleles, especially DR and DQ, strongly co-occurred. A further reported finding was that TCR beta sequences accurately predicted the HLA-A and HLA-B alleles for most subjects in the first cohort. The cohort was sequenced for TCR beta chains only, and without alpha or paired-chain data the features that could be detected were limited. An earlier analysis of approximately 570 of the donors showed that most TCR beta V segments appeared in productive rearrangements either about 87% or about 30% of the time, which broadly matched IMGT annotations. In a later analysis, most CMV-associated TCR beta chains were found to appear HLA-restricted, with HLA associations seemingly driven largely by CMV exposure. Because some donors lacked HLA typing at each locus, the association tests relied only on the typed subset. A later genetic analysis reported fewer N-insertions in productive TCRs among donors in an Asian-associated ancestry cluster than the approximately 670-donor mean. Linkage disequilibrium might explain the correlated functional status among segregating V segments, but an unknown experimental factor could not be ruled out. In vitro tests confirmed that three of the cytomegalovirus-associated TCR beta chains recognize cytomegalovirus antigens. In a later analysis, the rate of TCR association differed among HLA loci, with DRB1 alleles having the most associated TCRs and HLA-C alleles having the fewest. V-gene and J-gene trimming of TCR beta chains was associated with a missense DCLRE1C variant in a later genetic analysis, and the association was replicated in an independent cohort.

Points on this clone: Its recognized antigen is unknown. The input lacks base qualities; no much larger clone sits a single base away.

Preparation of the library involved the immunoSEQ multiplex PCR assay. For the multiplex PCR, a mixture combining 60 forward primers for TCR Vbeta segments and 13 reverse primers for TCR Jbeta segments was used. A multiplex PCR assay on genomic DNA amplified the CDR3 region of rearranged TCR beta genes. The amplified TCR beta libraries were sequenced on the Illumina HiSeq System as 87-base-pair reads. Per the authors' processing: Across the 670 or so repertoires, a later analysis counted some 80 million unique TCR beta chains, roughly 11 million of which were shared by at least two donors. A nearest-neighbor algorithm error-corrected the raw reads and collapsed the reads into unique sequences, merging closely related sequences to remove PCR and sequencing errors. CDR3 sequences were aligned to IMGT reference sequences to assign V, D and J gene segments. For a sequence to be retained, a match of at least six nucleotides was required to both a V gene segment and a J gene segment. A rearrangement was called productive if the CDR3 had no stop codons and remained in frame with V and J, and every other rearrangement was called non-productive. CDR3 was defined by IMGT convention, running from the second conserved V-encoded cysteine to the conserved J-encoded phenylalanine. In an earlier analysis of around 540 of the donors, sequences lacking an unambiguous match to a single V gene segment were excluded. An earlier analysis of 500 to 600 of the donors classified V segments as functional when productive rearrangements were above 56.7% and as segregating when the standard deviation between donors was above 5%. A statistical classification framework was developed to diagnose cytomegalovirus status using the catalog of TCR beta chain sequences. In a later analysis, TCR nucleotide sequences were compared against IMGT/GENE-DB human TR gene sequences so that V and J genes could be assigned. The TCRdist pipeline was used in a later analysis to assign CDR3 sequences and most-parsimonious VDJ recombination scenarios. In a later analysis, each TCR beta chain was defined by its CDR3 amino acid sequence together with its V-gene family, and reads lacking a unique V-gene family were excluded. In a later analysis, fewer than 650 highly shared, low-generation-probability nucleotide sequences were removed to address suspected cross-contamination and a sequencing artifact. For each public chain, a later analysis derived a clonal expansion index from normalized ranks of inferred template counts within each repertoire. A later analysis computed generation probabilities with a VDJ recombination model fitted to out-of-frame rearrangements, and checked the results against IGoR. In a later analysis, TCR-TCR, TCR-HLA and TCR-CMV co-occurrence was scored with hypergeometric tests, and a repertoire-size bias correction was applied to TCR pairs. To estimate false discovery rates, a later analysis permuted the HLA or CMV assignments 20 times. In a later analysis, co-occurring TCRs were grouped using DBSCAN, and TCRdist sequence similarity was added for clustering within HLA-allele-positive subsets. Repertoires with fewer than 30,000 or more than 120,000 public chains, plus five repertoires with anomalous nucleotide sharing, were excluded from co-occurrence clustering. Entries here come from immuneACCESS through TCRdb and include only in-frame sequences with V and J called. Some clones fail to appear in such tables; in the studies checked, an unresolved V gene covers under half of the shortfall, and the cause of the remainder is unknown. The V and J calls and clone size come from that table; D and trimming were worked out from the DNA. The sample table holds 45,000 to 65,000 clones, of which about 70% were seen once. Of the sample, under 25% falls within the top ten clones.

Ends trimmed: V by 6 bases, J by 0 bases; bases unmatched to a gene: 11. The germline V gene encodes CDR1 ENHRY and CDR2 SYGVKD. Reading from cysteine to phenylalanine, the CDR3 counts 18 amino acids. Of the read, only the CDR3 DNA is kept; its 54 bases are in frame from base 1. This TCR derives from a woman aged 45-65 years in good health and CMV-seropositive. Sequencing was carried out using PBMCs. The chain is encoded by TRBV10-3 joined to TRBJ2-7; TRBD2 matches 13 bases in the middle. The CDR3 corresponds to CAISRGPGLAGSSYEQYF. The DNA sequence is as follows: TGTGCCATCAGCCGCGGACCGGGACTAGCGGGGAGCTCCTACGAGCAGTACTTC.